The 8 T cell receptor beta chains below all came from one sample that was sequenced in a study of cytomegalovirus exposure and HLA in healthy donors. The study ran its PCR with 60 Vbeta and 13 Jbeta primers. Method: immunoSEQ multiplex PCR; TCRdb's copy keeps in-frame clones and lacks some. The table has 200,000 to 300,000 clones, about four fifths seen once. The sample taken for sequencing was PBMCs. The receptor source for this set is a woman between 40 and 50 years old in good health and CMV-seropositive.

This CDR3 reads CASSERTGTGLSEQYF. The DNA of the CDR3 is TGCGCCAGCAGTGAGAGGACCGGGACAGGGTTATCCGAGCAGTACTTC. The rearrangement uses TRBV10-1 and TRBJ2-7; 9 bases are a match to TRBD1. Unmatched junction bases numbered 11, after V lost 2 bases and J lost 6 bases. Germline values: CDR1 WNHNN, CDR2 SYGVQD (reference sequence). The CDR3 loop spans 16 amino acids.

The sample holds one count of this clone. This chain links TRBV18 with TRBJ2-1, with TRBD2 identical over 12 bases. From germline, CDR1 is KGHSH and CDR2 LQKENI. Losses at the gene ends were 3 bases for V and 6 bases for J; bases not matched to a gene: 12. CDR3 length equals 18 residues. The DNA of the CDR3 is TGTGCCAGCTCACCTCGGGCGCTAGCGGGGGGGCCAGGCAATGAGCAGTTCTTC. It encodes CASSPRALAGGPGNEQFF.

This chain joins TRBV5-1 and TRBJ2-4; 9 nucleotides line up with TRBD1. The V gene end was trimmed by 7 bases and the J gene end by 8 bases; junction bases not matched to a gene: 7. Germline V gene data show CDR1 as SGHRS and CDR2 as YFSETQ. The CDR3 runs to 13 residues. The CDR3 DNA follows: TGCGCCAGCTCGACAGGGGGTGTGGACATTCAGTACTTC. This sequence encodes CASSTGGVDIQYF.

This clone was seen a few times. The CDR3, as DNA: TGTGCCAGCGATAAGGGGACAGGGGAGTCACCCCTCCACTTT. This codes for CASDKGTGESPLHF. The V gene is TRBV6-1, the J gene TRBJ1-6; TRBD1 matches 10 bases. Per germline, CDR1 MNHNS and CDR2 SASEGT. CDR3 length: 14 residues. V shed 8 bases and J 10 bases; nucleotides not matched to a gene: 8.

The chain has TRBV5-6 and TRBJ1-5, with 8 bases lining up with TRBD1. V trimming: 4 bases; J trimming: 7 bases; junction bases outside the gene matches: 4. In germline, CDR1 is SGHDT, CDR2 YYEEEE. This CDR3 spans 13 amino acids. The CDR3 spells CASSPWDRQPQHF. DNA for the CDR3: TGTGCCAGCAGCCCCTGGGACAGGCAGCCCCAGCATTTT.

This clone was counted between two and nine times. The chain combines TRBV29-1 with TRBJ1-4; maybe TRBD1 (6 bases). Germline assignment: CDR1 SQVTM and CDR2 ANQGSEA. V was trimmed by 4 bases and J by 5 bases, leaving 11 bases between them. The CDR3 is 13 amino acids. CDR3 region: CSVAGEGNEKLFF. The DNA of the CDR3 is TGCAGCGTTGCAGGGGAGGGAAATGAAAAACTGTTTTTT.

V usage is TRBV30 and J usage is TRBJ1-2; 7 bases match TRBD1. The CDR3 contains 13 residues. Germline V gene lookup returns CDR1 GTSNPN and CDR2 SVGIG (reference sequence). The trim removed 3 bases at V and 4 bases at J, leaving 5 bases unmatched. CDR3 DNA: TGTGCCTGGAGACAGGGGTCCTTCTATGGCTACACCTTC. It encodes CAWRQGSFYGYTF.

This sequence joins TRBV19 and TRBJ2-2, with unresolved D. This CDR3 contains 15 residues. Trimming cost V 3 bases and J 4 bases, with 12 bases left between them. CDR1 is LNHDA, CDR2 SQIVND, per germline (reference sequence). CDR3 in DNA: TGTGCCAGTAGTATTTTCGCTAGAAGCACCGGGGAGCTGTTTTTT. This encodes CASSIFARSTGELFF.